The 4 T cell receptor beta chains below come from one sample, sequenced in a study of T-cell reconstitution after alpha-beta-depleted transplantation in children. The TCRbeta library incorporated unique molecular identifiers. TCRdb ran MiXCR on the PCR reads and lists one entry per CDR3 protein. The sample shows about 640,000 distinct CDR3 sequences, 10% to 15% of them seen only once. The sample here was PBMCs, mostly from graft donor cells, taken 360 days after TCRalphabeta/CD19-depleted stem cell transplant. These receptors came from a male patient under 18 who had a stem cell transplant for acute myeloid leukemia, so the T cells may come from the graft donor.

At least ten counts were recorded for this clonotype. The chain recombines TRBV7-8 with TRBJ2-2, with D tentatively TRBD2 (6 bases). The V gene lost 5 bases and the J gene lost 3 bases, with 16 bases spanning the gap. The CDR3 contains 16 residues. From germline, CDR1 is SGHVS and CDR2 FQNEAQ. The CDR3 coding sequence is TGTGCCAGCAGCCTTAGGAGGGGAGAGGACACCGGGGAGCTGTTTTTT. Encoded protein: CASSLRRGEDTGELFF.

The CDR3 nucleotides read TGTGCCAGCAGCTCAATTCCCAACCGGGACAGGGGATACTACGAGCAGTACTTC. Its protein product is CASSSIPNRDRGYYEQYF. The genes are TRBV11-2 and TRBJ2-7; 10 bases align to TRBD1. This CDR3 comprises 18 residues. V trimming: 4 bases; J trimming: 3 bases; junction bases outside the gene matches: 15. Germline V gene sequence: CDR1 SGHAT, CDR2 FQNNGV.

The CDR3 nucleotides are TGCAGTGCCGGGGACAGGACTAATTCACCCCTCCACTTT. Protein: CSAGDRTNSPLHF. The chain couples TRBV20-1 to TRBJ1-6; TRBD1 matches 8 bases. The CDR3 runs to 13 residues. The junction had 4 bases not matched to a gene; V was cut back by 6 bases and J by 6 bases. CDR1 and CDR2 from the germline V gene are DFQATT and SNEGSKA (reference sequence).

In its sample, this clonotype was seen many times. This chain uses TRBV28 with TRBJ2-5; 7 nucleotides line up with TRBD1. The ends lost 4 bases at V and 2 bases at J; junction bases unmatched: 10. From germline, CDR1 is MDHEN and CDR2 SYDVKM. The CDR3 sequence is 16 residues long. The CDR3 protein is CASSSLNRQGQETQYF. CDR3 nucleotides: TGTGCCAGCAGTTCTCTCAACCGACAGGGTCAAGAGACCCAGTACTTC.